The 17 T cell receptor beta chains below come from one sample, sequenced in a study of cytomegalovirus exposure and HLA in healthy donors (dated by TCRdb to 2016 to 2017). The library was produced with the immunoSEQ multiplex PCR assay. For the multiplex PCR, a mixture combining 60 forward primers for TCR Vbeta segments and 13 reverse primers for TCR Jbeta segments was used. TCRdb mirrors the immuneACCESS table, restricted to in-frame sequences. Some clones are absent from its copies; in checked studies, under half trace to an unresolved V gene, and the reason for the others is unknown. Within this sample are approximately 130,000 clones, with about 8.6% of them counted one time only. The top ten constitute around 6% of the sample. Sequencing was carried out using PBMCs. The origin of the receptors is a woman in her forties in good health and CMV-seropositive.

The CDR3 sequence is CASSVGSSYEQYF. The CDR3, as DNA: TGTGCCAGCAGCGTAGGGAGCTCCTACGAGCAGTACTTC. The V and J genes are TRBV9 and TRBJ2-7; D is uncertain. Germline lookup yields CDR1 SGDLS and CDR2 YYNGEE. The CDR3 runs to 13 residues. V dropped 0 bases and J dropped 0 bases, with 4 bases sitting between them. The full variable domain, completed using reference TRBV9 and TRBJ2-7, is DSGVTQTPKHLITATGQRVTLRCSPRSGDLSVYWYQQSLDQGLQFLIQYYNGEERAKGNILERFSAQQFPDLHSELNLSSLELGDSALYFCASSVGSSYEQYFGPGTRLTVT.

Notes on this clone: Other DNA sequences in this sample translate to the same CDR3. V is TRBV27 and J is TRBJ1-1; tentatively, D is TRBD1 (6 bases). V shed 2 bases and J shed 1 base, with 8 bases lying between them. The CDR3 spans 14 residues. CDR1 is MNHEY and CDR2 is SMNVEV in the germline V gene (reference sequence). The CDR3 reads CASSLRGGNTEAFF. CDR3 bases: TGTGCCAGCAGTTTAAGAGGGGGGAACACTGAAGCTTTCTTT.

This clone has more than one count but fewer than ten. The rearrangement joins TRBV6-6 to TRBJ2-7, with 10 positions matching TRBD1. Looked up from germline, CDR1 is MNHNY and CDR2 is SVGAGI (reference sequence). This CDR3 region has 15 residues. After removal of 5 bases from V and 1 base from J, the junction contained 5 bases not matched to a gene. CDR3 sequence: CASSTPGQGSYEQYF. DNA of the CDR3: TGTGCCAGCAGTACCCCGGGACAGGGGTCCTACGAGCAGTACTTC.

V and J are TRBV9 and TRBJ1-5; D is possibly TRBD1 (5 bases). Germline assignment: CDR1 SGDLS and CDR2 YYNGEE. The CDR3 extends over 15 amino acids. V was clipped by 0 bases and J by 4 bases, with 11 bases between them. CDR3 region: CASSVGRDNNQPQHF. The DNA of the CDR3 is TGTGCCAGCAGCGTAGGCAGGGATAATAATCAGCCCCAGCATTTT.

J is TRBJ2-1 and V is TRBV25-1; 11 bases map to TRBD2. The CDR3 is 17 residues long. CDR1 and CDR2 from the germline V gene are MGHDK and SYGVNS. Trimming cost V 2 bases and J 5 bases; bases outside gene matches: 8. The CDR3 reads CASSERNSGGGHNEQFF. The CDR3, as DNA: TGTGCCAGCAGTGAACGAAATAGCGGGGGGGGACACAATGAGCAGTTCTTC.

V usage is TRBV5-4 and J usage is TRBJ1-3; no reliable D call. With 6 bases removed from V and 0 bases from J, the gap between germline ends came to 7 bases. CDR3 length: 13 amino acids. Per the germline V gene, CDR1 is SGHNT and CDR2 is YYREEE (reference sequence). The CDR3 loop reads CASTRSSGNTIYF. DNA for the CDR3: TGTGCCAGCACGAGGAGCTCTGGAAACACCATATATTTT.

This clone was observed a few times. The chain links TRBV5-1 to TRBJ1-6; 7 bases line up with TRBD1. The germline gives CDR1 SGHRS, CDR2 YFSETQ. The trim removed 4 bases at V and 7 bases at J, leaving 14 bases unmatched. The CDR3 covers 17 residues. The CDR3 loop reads CASSRDNRGAWNSPLHF. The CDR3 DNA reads TGCGCCAGCAGCCGCGATAACAGGGGCGCGTGGAATTCACCCCTCCACTTT. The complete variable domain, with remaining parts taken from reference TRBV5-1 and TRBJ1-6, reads KAGVTQTPRYLIKTRGQQVTLSCSPISGHRSVSWYQQTPGQGLQFLFEYFSETQRNKGNFPGRFSGRQFSNSRSEMNVSTLELGDSALYLCASSRDNRGAWNSPLHFGNGTRLTVT.

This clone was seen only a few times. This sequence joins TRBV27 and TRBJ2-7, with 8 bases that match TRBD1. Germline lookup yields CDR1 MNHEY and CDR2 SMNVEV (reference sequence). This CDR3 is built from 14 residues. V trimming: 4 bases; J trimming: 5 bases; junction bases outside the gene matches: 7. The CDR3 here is CASSSYRGINEQYF. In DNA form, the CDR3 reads TGTGCCAGCAGTTCATACAGGGGGATCAACGAGCAGTACTTC.

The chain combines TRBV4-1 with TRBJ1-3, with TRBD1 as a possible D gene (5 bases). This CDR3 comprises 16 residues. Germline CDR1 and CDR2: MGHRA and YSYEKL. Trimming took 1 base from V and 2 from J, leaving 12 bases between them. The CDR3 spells CASSQGGGWTGNTIYF. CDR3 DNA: TGCGCCAGCAGCCAAGGCGGGGGATGGACTGGAAACACCATATATTTT.

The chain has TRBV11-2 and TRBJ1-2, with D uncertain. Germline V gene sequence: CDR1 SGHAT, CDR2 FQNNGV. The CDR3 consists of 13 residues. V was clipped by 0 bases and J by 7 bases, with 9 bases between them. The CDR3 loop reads CASSLEGEVGYTF. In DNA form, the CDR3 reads TGTGCCAGCAGCTTAGAGGGAGAGGTTGGCTACACCTTC.

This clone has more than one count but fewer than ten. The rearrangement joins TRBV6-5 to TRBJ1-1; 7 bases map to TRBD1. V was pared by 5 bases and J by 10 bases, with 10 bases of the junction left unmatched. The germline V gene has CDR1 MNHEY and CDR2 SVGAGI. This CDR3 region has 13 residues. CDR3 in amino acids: CASSRTGRRSAFF. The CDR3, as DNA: TGTGCCAGCAGTCGGACAGGCCGAAGGTCAGCTTTCTTT.

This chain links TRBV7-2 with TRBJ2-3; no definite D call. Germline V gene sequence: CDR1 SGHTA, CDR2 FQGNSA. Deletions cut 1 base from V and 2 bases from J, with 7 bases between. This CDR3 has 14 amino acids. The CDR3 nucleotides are TGTGCCAGCAGCTTAGTAATCTCCACAGATACGCAGTATTTT. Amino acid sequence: CASSLVISTDTQYF.

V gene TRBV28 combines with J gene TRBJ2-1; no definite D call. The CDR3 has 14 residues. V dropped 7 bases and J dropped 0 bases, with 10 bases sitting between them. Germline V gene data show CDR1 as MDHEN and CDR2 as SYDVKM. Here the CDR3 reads CASNTPSSYNEQFF. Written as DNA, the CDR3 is TGTGCCAGCAATACACCAAGCTCCTACAATGAGCAGTTCTTC.

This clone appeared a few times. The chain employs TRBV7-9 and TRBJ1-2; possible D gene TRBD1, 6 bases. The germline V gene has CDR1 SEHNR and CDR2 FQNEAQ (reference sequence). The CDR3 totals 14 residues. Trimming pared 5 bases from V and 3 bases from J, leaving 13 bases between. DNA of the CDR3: TGTGCCAGCAGCCCAACAGGGATCCACTATGGCTACACCTTC. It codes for CASSPTGIHYGYTF.

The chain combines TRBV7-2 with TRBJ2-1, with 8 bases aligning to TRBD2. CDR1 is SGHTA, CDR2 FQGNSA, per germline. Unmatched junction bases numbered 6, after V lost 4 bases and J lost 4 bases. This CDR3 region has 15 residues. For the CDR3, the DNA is TGTGCCAGCAGCTACGATAGCGGGGCATACAATGAGCAGTTCTTC. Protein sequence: CASSYDSGAYNEQFF.

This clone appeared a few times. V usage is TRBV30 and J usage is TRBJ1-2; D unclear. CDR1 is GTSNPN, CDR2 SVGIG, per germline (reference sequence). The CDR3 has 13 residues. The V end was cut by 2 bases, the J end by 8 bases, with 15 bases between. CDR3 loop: CAWSKTTSGGYTF. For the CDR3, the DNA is TGTGCCTGGAGTAAAACGACCTCGGGGGGCTACACCTTC.

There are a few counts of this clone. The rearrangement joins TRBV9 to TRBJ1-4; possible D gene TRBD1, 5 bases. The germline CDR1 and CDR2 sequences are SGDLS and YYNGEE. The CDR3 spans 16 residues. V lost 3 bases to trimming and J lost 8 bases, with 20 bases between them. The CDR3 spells CASSGGGTAIEEKLFF. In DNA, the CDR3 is TGTGCCAGCAGCGGGGGAGGGACCGCGATTGAGGAAAAACTGTTTTTT.